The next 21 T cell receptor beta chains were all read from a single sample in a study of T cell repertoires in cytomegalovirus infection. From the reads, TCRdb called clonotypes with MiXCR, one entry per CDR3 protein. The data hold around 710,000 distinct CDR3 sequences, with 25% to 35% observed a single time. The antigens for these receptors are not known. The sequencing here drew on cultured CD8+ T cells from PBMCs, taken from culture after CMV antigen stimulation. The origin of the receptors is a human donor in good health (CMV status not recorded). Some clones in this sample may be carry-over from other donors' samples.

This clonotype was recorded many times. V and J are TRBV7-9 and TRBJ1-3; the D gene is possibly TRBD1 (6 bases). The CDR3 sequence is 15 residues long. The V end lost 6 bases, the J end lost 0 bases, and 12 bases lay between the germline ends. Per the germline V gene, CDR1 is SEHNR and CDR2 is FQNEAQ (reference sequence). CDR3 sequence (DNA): TGTGCCAGCAGTGGAACAGGGCACTCTGGAAACACCATATATTTT. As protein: CASSGTGHSGNTIYF.

The CDR3 DNA follows: TGCGCCAGCAGTCATTATGGAAACAATGAGCAGTTCTTC. Its translation is CASSHYGNNEQFF. The V gene is TRBV23-1, the J gene TRBJ2-1, with D unresolved. TRBV23-1 is sorted into the ORF group, with uncertain function. V shed 3 bases and J shed 5 bases, with 8 bases lying between them. The CDR3 spans 13 residues.

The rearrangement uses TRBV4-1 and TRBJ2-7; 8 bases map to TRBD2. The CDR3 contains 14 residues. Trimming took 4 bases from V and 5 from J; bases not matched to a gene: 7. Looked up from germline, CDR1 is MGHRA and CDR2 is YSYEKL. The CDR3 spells CASSPVAGPDEQYF. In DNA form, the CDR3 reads TGCGCCAGCAGCCCCGTAGCGGGGCCCGACGAGCAGTACTTC.

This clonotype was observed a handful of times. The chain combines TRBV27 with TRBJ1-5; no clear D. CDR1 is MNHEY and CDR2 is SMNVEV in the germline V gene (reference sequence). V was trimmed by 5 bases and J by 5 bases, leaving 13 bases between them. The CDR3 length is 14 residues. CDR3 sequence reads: CASSPGVEDQPQHF. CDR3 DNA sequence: TGTGCCAGCAGTCCCGGGGTGGAGGATCAGCCCCAGCATTTT.

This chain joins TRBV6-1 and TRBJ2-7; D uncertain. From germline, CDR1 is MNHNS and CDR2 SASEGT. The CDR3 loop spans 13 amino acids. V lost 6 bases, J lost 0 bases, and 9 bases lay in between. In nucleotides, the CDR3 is TGTGCCAGCAGCGTCGCGAGCTCCTACGAGCAGTACGTC. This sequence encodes CASSVASSYEQYV.

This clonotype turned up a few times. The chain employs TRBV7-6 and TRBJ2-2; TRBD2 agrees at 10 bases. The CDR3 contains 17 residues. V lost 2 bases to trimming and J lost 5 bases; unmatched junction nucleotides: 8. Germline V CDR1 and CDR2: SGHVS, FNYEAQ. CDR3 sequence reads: CASSLWSGGAGTGELFF. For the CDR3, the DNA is TGTGCCAGCAGCTTATGGAGCGGGGGGGCAGGGACCGGGGAGCTGTTTTTT.

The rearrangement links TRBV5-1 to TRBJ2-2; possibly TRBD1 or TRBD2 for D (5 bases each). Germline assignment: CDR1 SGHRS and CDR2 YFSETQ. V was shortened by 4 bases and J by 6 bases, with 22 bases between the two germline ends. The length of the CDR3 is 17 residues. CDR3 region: CASSLEGAYLGAGELFF. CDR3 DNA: TGCGCCAGCAGCCTGGAAGGGGCCTACCTCGGGGCCGGGGAGCTGTTTTTT.

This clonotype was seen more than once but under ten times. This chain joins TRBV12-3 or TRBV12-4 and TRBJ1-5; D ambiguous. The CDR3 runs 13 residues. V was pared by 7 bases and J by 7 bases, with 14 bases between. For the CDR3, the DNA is TGTGCCAGCAAAAACACCTCCAAGCAGCCCCAGCATTTT. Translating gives CASKNTSKQPQHF.

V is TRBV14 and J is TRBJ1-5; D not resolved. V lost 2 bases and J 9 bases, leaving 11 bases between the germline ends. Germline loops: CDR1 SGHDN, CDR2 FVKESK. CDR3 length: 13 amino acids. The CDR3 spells CASSQTLRGPQHF. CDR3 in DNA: TGTGCCAGCAGCCAAACTCTCCGGGGGCCCCAGCATTTT.

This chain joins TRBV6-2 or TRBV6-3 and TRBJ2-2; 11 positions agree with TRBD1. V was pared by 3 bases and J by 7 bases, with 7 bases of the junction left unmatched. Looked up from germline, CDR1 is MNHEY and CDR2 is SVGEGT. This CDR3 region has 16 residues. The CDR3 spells CASSYGLGQGVGELFF. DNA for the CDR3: TGTGCCAGCAGTTATGGTTTGGGACAGGGGGTCGGGGAGCTGTTTTTT.

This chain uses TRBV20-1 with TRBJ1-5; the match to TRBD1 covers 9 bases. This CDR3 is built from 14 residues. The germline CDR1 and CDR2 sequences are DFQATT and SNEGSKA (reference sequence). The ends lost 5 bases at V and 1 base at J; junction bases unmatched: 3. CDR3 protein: CSAEDRGSNQPQHF. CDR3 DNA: TGCAGTGCTGAAGACAGGGGGAGCAATCAGCCCCAGCATTTT.

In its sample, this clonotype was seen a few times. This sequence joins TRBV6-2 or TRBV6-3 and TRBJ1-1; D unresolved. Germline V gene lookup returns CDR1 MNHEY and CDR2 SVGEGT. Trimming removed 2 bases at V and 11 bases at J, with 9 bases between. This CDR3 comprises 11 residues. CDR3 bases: TGTGCCAGCAGTTACGCAGGACGGGCTTTCTTT. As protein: CASSYAGRAFF.

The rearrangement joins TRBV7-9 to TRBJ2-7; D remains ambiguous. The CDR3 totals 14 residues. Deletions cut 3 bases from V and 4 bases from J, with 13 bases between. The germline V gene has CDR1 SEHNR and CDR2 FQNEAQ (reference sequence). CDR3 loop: CASSFGHPPYEQYV. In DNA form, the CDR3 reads TGTGCCAGCAGCTTTGGCCATCCCCCTTACGAGCAGTACGTC.

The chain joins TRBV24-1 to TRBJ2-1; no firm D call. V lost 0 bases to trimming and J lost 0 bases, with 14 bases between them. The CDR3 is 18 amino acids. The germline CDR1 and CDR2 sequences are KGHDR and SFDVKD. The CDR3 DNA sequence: TGTGCCACCAGTGATTTGACCCGAACGACAAGCTCCTACAATGAGCAGTTCTTC. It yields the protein CATSDLTRTTSSYNEQFF.

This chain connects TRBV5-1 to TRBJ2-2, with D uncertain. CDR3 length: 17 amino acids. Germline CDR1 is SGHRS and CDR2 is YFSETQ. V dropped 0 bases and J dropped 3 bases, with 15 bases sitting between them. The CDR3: CASSLAYEDAYTGELFF. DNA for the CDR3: TGCGCCAGCAGCTTGGCCTACGAGGACGCGTACACCGGGGAGCTGTTTTTT. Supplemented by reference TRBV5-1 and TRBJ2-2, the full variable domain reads KAGVTQTPRYLIKTRGQQVTLSCSPISGHRSVSWYQQTPGQGLQFLFEYFSETQRNKGNFPGRFSGRQFSNSRSEMNVSTLELGDSALYLCASSLAYEDAYTGELFFGEGSRLTVL.

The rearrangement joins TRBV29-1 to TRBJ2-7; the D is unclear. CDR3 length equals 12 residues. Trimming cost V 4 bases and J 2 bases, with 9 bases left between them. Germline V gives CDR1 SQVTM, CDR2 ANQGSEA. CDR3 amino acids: CSVVGEAYEQYF. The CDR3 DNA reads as TGCAGCGTTGTTGGGGAAGCCTACGAGCAGTACTTC.

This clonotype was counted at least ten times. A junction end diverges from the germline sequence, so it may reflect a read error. The CDR3, as DNA: TGTGCCAGCAGTCTAGCGGGGGGCAACACAGATACGCAGTATTTT. This encodes CASSLAGGNTDTQYF. This sequence joins TRBV12-3 or TRBV12-4 and TRBJ2-3; 11 bases match TRBD2. The CDR3 extends over 15 amino acids.

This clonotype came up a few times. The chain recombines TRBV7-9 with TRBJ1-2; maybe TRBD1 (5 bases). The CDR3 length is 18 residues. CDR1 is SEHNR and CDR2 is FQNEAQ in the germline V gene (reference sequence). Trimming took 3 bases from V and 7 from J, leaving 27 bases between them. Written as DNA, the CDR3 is TGTGCCAGCAGCTTCCCGGGAATACAGAGGGGAGACCTTTCTGGCTACACCTTC. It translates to CASSFPGIQRGDLSGYTF. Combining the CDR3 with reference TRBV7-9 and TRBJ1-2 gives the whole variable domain DTGVSQNPRHKITKRGQNVTFRCDPISEHNRLYWYRQTLGQGPEFLTYFQNEAQLEKSRLLSDRFSAERPKGSFSTLEIQRTEQGDSAMYLCASSFPGIQRGDLSGYTFGSGTRLTVV.

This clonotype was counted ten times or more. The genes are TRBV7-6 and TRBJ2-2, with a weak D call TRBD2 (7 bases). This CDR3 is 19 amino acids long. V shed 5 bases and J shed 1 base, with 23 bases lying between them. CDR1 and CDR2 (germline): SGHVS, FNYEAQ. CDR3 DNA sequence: TGTGCCAGCAGCCTGACTCTAGAGAAGGGGGGGGAGAACACCGGGGAGCTGTTTTTT. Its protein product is CASSLTLEKGGENTGELFF.

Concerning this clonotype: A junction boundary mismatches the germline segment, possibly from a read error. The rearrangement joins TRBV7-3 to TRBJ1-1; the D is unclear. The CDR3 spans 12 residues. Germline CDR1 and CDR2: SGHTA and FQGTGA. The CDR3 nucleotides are TGTGTCAGCAGCTTGGAAACGGCTGAAGCTTTCTTT. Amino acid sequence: CVSSLETAEAFF.

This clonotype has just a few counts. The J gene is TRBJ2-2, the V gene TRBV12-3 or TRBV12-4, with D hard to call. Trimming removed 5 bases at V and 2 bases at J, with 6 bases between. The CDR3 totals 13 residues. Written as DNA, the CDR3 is TGTGCCAGCAGTGCCTACAACACCGGGGAGCTGTTTTTT. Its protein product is CASSAYNTGELFF.